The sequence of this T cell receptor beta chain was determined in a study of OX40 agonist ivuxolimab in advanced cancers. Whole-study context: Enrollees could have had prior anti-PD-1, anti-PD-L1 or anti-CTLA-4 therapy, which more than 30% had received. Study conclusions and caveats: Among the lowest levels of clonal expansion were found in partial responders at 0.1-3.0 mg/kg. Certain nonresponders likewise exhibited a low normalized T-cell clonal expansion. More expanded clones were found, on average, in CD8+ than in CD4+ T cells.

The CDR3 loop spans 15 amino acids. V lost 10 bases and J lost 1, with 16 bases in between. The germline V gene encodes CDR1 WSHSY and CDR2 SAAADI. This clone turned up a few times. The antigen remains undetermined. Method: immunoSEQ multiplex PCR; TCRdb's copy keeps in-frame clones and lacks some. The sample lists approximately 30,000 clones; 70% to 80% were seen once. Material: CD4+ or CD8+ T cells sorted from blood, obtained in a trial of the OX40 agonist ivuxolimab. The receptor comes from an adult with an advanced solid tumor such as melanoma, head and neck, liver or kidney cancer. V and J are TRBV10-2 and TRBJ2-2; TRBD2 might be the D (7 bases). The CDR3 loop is CATNWGGGNTGELFF. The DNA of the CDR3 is TGCGCCACGAATTGGGGGGGCGGGAACACCGGGGAGCTGTTTTTT.